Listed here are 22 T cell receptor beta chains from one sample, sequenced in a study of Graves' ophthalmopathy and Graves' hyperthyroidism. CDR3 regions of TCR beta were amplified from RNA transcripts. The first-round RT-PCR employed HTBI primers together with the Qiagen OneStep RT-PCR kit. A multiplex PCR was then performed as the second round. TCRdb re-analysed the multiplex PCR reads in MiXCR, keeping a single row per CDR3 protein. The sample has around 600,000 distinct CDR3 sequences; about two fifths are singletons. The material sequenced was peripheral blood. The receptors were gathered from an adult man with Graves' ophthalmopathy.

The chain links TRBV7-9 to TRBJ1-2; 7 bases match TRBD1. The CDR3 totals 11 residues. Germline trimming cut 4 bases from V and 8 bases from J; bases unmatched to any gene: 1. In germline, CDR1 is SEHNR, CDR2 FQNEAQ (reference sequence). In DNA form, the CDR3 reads TGTGCCAGCAGCTCGACAGGGGGCTACACCTTC. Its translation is CASSSTGGYTF.

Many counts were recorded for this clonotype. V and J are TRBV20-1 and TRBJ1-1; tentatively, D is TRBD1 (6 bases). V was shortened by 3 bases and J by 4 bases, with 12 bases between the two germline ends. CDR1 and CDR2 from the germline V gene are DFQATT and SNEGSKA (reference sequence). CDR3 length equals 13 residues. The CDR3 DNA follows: TGCAGTGCTAGCAGGGGCTTGGGCACTGAAGCTTTCTTT. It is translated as CSASRGLGTEAFF.

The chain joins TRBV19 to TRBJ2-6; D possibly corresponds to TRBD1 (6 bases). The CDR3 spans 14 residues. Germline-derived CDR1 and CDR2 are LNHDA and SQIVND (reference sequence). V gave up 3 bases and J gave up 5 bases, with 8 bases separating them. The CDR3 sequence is CASSIRDRANVLTF. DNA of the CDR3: TGTGCCAGTAGTATCAGGGACAGGGCCAACGTCCTGACTTTC.

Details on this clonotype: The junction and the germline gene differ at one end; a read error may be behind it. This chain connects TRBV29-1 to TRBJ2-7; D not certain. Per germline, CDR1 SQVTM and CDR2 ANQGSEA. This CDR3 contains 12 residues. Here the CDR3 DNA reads TGCAGCGTTGCCCTCTCCCAGTCCGAGCGGTACTTC. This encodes CSVALSQSERYF.

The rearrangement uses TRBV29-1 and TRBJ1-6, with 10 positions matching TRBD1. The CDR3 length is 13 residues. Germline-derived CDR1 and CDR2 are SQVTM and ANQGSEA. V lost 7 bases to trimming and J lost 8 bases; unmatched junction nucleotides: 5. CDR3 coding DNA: TGCAGCGCAGGGGACAGGGGTGATTCACCCCTCCACTTT. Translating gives CSAGDRGDSPLHF.

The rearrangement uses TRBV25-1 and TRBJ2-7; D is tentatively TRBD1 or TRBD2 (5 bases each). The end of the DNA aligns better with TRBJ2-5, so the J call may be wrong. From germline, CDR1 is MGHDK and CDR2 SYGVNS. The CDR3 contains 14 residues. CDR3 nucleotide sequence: TGTGCCAGCAGTGAATATCGGGGCCAGGAGACCCAGTACTTC. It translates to CASSEYRGQETQYF.

The CDR3 region is CASSQGQGAREKLFF. CDR3 DNA sequence: TGTGCCAGCAGCCAAGGACAGGGGGCTCGAGAAAAACTGTTTTTT. This chain connects TRBV5-6 to TRBJ1-4; 11 nucleotides match TRBD1. This CDR3 region has 15 residues. Trimming cost V 4 bases and J 8 bases; bases outside gene matches: 7. Germline lookup yields CDR1 SGHDT and CDR2 YYEEEE.

The CDR3 protein is CSARVVAAGELFF. For the CDR3, the DNA is TGCAGTGCTAGAGTAGTGGCGGCCGGGGAGCTGTTTTTT. The chain employs TRBV20-1 and TRBJ2-2; D is unresolved. The ends were cut back, 1 base at V and 6 bases at J, with 9 bases in the middle. Germline V gives CDR1 DFQATT, CDR2 SNEGSKA (reference sequence). CDR3 length: 13 amino acids.

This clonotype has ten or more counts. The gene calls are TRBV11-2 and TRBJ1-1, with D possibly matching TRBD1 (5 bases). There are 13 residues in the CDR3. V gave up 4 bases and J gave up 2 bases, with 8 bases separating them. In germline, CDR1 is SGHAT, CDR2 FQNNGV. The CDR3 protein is CASSYGTNTEAFF. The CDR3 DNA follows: TGTGCCAGCAGCTACGGGACTAACACTGAAGCTTTCTTT.

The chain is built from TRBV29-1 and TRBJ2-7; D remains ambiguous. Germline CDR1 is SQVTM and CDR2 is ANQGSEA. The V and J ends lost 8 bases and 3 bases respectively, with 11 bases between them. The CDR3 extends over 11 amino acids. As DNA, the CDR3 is TGCAGCTTAGTTGTGGGCTACGAGCAGTACTTC. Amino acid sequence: CSLVVGYEQYF.

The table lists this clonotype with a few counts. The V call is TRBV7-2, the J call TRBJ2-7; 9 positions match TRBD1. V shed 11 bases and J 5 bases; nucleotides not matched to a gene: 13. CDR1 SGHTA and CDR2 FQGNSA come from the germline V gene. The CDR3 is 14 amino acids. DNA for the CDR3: TGTGCCTGGAGTTGGGGGACAGGGAGCGACGAGCAGTACTTC. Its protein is CAWSWGTGSDEQYF.

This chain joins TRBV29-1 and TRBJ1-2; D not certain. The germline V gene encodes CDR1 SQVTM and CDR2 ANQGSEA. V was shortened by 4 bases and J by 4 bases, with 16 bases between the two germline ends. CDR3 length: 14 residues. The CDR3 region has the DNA TGCAGCGTTGTCCCCGGTGACGGAAGCTATGGCTACACCTTC. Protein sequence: CSVVPGDGSYGYTF.

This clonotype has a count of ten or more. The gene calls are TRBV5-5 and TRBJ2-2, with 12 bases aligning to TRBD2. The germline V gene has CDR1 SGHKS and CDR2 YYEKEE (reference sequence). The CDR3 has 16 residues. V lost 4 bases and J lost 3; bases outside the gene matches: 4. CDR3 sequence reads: CASSPGLAGYTGELFF. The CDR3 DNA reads TGTGCCAGCAGCCCAGGACTAGCGGGATACACCGGGGAGCTGTTTTTT.

In DNA form, the CDR3 reads TGTGCCAGCAGCCGGGGACTAGCGGGGGGCCGGAGCACCGGGGAGCTGTTTTTT. It specifies CASSRGLAGGRSTGELFF. This chain connects TRBV7-9 to TRBJ2-2; 15 positions agree with TRBD2. CDR1 is SEHNR, CDR2 FQNEAQ, per germline (reference sequence). The CDR3 totals 18 residues. With V trimmed by 5 bases and J by 4 bases, 8 bases remained unmatched.

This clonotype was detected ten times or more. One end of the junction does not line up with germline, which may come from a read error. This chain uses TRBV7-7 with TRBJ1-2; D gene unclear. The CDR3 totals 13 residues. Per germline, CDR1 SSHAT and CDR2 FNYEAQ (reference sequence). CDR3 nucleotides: TGTGCTAGCATCGCCGGGGCTAACTATGGCTACACCTTC. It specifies CASIAGANYGYTF.

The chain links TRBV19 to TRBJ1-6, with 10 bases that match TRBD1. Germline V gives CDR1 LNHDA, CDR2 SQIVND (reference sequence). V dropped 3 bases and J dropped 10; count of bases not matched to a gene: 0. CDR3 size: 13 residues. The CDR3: CASSMGQGSPLHF. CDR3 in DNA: TGTGCCAGTAGTATGGGACAGGGGTCACCCCTCCACTTT.

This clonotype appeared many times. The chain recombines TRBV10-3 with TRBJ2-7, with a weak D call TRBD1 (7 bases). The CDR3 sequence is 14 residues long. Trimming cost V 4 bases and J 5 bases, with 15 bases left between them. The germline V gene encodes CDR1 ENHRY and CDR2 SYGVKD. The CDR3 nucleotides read TGTGCCATCAGTGGACAGGGAGGCGGGAACGAGCAGTACTTC. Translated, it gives CAISGQGGGNEQYF.

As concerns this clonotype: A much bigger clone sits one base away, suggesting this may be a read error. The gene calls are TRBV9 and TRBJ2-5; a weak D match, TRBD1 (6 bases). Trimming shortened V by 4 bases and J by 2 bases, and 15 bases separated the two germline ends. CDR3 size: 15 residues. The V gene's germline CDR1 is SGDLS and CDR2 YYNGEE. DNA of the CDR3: TGTGCCAGCAGCAGGATAGGGGGTTTTCAAGAGACCCAGTACTTC. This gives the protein CASSRIGGFQETQYF.

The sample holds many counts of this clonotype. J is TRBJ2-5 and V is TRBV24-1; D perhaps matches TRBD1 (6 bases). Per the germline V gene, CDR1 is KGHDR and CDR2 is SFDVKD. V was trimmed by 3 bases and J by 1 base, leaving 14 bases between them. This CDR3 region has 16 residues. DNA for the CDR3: TGTGCCACCAGTGATCTAACAGGGTCTTTCCAAGAGACCCAGTACTTC. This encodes CATSDLTGSFQETQYF.

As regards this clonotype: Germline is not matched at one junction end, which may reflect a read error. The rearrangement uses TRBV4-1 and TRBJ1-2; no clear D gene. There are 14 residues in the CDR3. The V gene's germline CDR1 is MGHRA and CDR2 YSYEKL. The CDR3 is CASSRESRSPGYTF. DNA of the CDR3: TGTGCCAGCAGCCGGGAATCTCGCTCACCCGGCTACACCTTC.

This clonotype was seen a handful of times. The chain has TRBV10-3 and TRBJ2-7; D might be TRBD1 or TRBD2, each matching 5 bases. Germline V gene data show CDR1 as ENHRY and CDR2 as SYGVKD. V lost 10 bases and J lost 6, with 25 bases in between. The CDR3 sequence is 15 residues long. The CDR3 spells CASSRSGTGGFEQYF. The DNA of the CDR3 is TGTGCCAGCAGCAGATCCGGGACCGGTGGCTTCGAGCAGTACTTC.

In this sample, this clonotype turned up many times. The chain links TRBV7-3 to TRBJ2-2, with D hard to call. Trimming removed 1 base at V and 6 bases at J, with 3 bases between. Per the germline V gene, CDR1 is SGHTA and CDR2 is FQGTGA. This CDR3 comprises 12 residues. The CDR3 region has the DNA TGTGCCAGCAGCTTAAAATCCGGGGAGCTGTTTTTT. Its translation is CASSLKSGELFF.